This T cell receptor beta chain was captured by sequencing in a study of T cell changes during pregnancy in multiple sclerosis. The V gene lost 8 bases and the J gene lost 4 bases, with 14 bases spanning the gap. The germline V gene encodes CDR1 MNHEY and CDR2 SMNVEV (reference sequence). CDR3 length equals 13 residues. Some clones are missing from TCRdb's copy, which holds only in-frame ones; the method was immunoSEQ multiplex PCR. This sample has tens of thousands of clones, with 85% to 95% found just once. This sample comprised peripheral blood, obtained in the third trimester of pregnancy. The TCR originated in a female donor in good health, enrolled as a control in a pregnancy study. The gene calls are TRBV27 and TRBJ1-1; D is undetermined. CDR3 in amino acids: CASRLRRGTEAFF. The CDR3, as DNA: TGTGCCAGCCGGTTGAGACGGGGCACTGAAGCTTTCTTT.